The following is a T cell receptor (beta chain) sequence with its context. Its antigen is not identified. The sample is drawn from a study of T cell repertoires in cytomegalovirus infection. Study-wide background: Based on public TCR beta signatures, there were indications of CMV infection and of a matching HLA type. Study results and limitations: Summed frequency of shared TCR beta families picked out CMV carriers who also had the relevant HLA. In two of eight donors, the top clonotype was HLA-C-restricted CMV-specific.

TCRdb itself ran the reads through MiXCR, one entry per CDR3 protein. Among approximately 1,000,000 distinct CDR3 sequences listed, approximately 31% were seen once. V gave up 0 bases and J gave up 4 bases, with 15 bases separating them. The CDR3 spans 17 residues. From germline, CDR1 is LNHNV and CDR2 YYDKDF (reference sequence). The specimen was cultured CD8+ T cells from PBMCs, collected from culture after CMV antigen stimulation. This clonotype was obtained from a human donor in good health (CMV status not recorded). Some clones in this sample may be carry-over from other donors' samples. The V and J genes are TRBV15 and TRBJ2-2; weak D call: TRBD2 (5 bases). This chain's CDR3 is CATSRDFRAAGTGELFF. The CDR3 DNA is TGTGCCACCAGCAGAGATTTCCGGGCCGCGGGCACCGGGGAGCTGTTTTTT.